This record looks at one T cell receptor (beta chain) sequence and its context. As yet, its antigen is unknown. The data were taken from a study of T-cell memory formation after mild COVID-19. General study results and limits: Later expanders leaned CD4+, whereas clones that contracted between day 15 and 85 were balanced CD4/CD8.

Germline values: CDR1 MNHEY, CDR2 SVGAGI. Trimming took 7 bases from V and 4 from J, leaving 13 bases between them. The length of the CDR3 is 13 residues. TCRdb passed the 5' RACE reads through MiXCR, listing each CDR3 protein once. The table lists 150,000 to 200,000 distinct CDR3 sequences, 13% of them singletons. The gene calls are TRBV6-5 and TRBJ2-5; D call uncertain. This TCR came from a young man who had mild COVID-19 (a few samples of this study predate the infection). Cell type and time point are not known. What was sequenced was PBMCs or a T cell subset sorted from them (not recorded which). The CDR3 protein is CASTLPGGETQYF. CDR3 DNA sequence: TGTGCCAGCACCCTCCCCGGCGGAGAGACCCAGTACTTC.